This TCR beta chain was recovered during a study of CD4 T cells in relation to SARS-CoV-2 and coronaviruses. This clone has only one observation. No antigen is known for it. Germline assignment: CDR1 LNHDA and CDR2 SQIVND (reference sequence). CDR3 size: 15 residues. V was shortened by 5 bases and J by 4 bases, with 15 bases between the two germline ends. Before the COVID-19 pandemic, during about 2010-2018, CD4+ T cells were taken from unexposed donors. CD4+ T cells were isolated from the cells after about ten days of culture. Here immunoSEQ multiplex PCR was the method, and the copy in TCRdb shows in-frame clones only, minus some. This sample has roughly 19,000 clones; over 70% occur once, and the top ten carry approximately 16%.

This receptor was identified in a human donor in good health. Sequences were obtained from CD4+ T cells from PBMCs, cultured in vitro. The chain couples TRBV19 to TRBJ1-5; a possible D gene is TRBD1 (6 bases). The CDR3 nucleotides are TGTGCCAGTAGTCCCACAGGGTTATGGAATCAGCCCCAGCATTTT. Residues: CASSPTGLWNQPQHF.